The 3 T cell receptor beta chains given below trace back to one sample, sequenced in a study of memory CD4+ T cells and cytomegalovirus serostatus. This table comes from immunoSEQ multiplex PCR, and its TCRdb copy is limited to in-frame clones, with some not included. The table lists 60,000 to 70,000 clones, 80% of them singletons. Single viable CD3+CD4+CD8-CD45RO+ cells were sorted as the memory CD4+ T cells. The sample taken for sequencing was memory CD4+ T cells from blood. The source is an adult in good health and CMV-seronegative. Some clones in this sample may be carry-over from other donors' samples.

The J gene is TRBJ1-1, the V gene TRBV7-2; D remains unclear. CDR1 and CDR2 (germline): SGHTA, FQGNSA. The CDR3 totals 13 residues. The V and J ends lost 1 base and 1 base respectively, with 4 bases between them. The CDR3, as DNA: TGTGCCAGCAGCTTAGGGGAGAACACTGAAGCTTTCTTT. This sequence encodes CASSLGENTEAFF.

V is TRBV7-9 and J is TRBJ2-7; tentative D call: TRBD1 (6 bases). CDR1 SEHNR and CDR2 FQNEAQ come from the germline V gene (reference sequence). Trimming removed 0 bases at V and 2 bases at J, with 11 bases between. The CDR3 sequence is 15 residues long. CDR3 in DNA: TGTGCCAGCAGCTTAGCGGGGGACATAACCTACGAGCAGTACTTC. Amino acid sequence: CASSLAGDITYEQYF.

The genes are TRBV7-6 and TRBJ2-1; D might be TRBD2 (6 bases). Trimming took 3 bases from V and 0 from J, leaving 21 bases between them. This CDR3 has 19 amino acids. Germline V gene data show CDR1 as SGHVS and CDR2 as FNYEAQ. In DNA form, the CDR3 reads TGTGCCAGCAGCTTCAACCCTCTCTTCCGGGGGAGCTCCTACAATGAGCAGTTCTTC. Encoded protein: CASSFNPLFRGSSYNEQFF.